What follows are 32 T cell receptor beta chains derived from one specimen sequenced in a study of blood T cell repertoires in COVID-19. Some clones are missing from TCRdb's copy, which holds only in-frame ones; the method was immunoSEQ multiplex PCR. The data hold 540,000 or so clones, with less than 90% observed a single time. Material for sequencing was peripheral blood. These receptor sequences come from a woman between 45 and 60 years old with COVID-19, enrolled during active disease.

This clone appeared once. The gene calls are TRBV5-6 and TRBJ2-2; D is perhaps TRBD1 (5 bases). Trimming took off 4 bases at V and 2 bases at J, with 15 bases between the two ends. This CDR3 has 16 amino acids. Germline CDR1 SGHDT, CDR2 YYEEEE. CDR3 nucleotide sequence: TGTGCCAGCAGCCCAGGGCCAGGGCTTAACACCGGGGAGCTGTTTTTT. It yields the protein CASSPGPGLNTGELFF.

The J gene is TRBJ1-5, the V gene TRBV14; 9 bases fit TRBD1. CDR3 length equals 14 residues. V gave up 0 bases and J gave up 9 bases; unmatched junction bases: 3. From germline, CDR1 is SGHDN and CDR2 FVKESK. The CDR3 sequence is CASSQDGQGMPQHF. The DNA for the CDR3 is TGTGCCAGCAGCCAAGATGGACAGGGGATGCCCCAGCATTTT.

The CDR3 DNA reads TGTGCCAGCAGTGACAGGGAGCCAAATACGCAGTATTTT. Protein sequence: CASSDREPNTQYF. The chain employs TRBV27 and TRBJ2-3; 7 bases are a match to TRBD1. Losses at the gene ends were 5 bases for V and 7 bases for J; bases not matched to a gene: 6. The CDR3 length is 13 residues. Germline assignment: CDR1 MNHEY and CDR2 SMNVEV (reference sequence).

The chain links TRBV2 to TRBJ1-2; 9 bases are shared with TRBD1. Germline V gene lookup returns CDR1 SNHLY and CDR2 FYNNEI. There are 12 residues in the CDR3. The V and J ends lost 5 bases and 14 bases, in that order; junction bases with no gene match: 9. The CDR3 sequence: CASSLVGQGKTF. The CDR3 DNA reads TGTGCCAGCAGTCTTGTTGGACAGGGGAAGACCTTC.

This chain connects TRBV5-1 to TRBJ2-3, with a tentative D call TRBD1 (6 bases). Trimming cost V 6 bases and J 8 bases, with 22 bases left between them. The length of the CDR3 is 15 residues. The germline V gene encodes CDR1 SGHRS and CDR2 YFSETQ. CDR3 loop: CASNQGTAPGRTQYF. In DNA form, the CDR3 reads TGCGCCAGCAACCAGGGGACCGCGCCGGGACGTACGCAGTATTTT.

The chain has TRBV5-4 and TRBJ2-1; TRBD2 is a possible D gene (7 bases). The V end was cut by 4 bases, the J end by 6 bases, with 8 bases between. Germline CDR1 is SGHNT and CDR2 is YYREEE (reference sequence). CDR3 length equals 12 residues. The DNA for the CDR3 is TGTGCCAGCAGCCGGGGGGCCAATGAGCAGTTCTTC. It codes for CASSRGANEQFF. Full variable domain (missing parts from reference TRBV5-4 and TRBJ2-1): ETGVTQSPTHLIKTRGQQVTLRCSSQSGHNTVSWYQQALGQGPQFIFQYYREEENGRGNFPPRFSGLQFPNYSSELNVNALELDDSALYLCASSRGANEQFFGPGTRLTVL.

The V gene is TRBV6-5, the J gene TRBJ2-7; 7 bases match TRBD1. This CDR3 comprises 16 residues. After removal of 8 bases from V and 0 bases from J, the junction contained 13 bases not matched to a gene. The V gene's germline CDR1 is MNHEY and CDR2 SVGAGI. Written as DNA, the CDR3 is TGTGCCAGCGGGTACTCCAGGGGGTCGGGCTCCTACGAGCAGTACTTC. Protein: CASGYSRGSGSYEQYF.

The rearrangement links TRBV10-2 to TRBJ2-7; D unresolved. There are 14 residues in the CDR3. From germline, CDR1 is WSHSY and CDR2 SAAADI. Deletions cut 6 bases from V and 2 bases from J, with 14 bases between. Here the CDR3 reads CASRPVGSTYEQYF. CDR3 nucleotides: TGCGCCAGCAGGCCCGTGGGCAGCACCTACGAGCAGTACTTC.

The chain uses TRBV19 and TRBJ1-5; 7 positions agree with TRBD1. Trimming at V came to 6 bases and at J to 1 base, leaving 6 bases not matched to a gene. Germline lookup yields CDR1 LNHDA and CDR2 SQIVND (reference sequence). The CDR3 loop spans 15 amino acids. This CDR3 is CASSRTGVSNQPQHF. The DNA of the CDR3 is TGTGCCAGTAGCCGGACAGGAGTAAGCAATCAGCCCCAGCATTTT. The entire variable domain, with the rest obtained from reference TRBV19 and TRBJ1-5, is as follows: DGGITQSPKYLFRKEGQNVTLSCEQNLNHDAMYWYRQDPGQGLRLIYYSQIVNDFQKGDIAEGYSVSREKKESFPLTVTSAQKNPTAFYLCASSRTGVSNQPQHFGDGTRLSIL.

The genes are TRBV13 and TRBJ2-7; no reliable D call. Trimming shortened V by 5 bases and J by 0 bases, and 14 bases separated the two germline ends. CDR3 length: 15 amino acids. CDR1 and CDR2 (germline): PRHDT, FYEKMQ (reference sequence). The CDR3, as DNA: TGTGCCAGCAGCCCTCCCAGTGCCCACTCCTACGAGCAGTACTTC. This translates into CASSPPSAHSYEQYF.

This clone was observed a single time. This chain uses TRBV28 with TRBJ2-1; TRBD2 matches at 7 bases. CDR3 length: 13 residues. V dropped 5 bases and J dropped 7; count of bases not matched to a gene: 5. Germline-derived CDR1 and CDR2 are MDHEN and SYDVKM. The CDR3 loop reads CASSPGGLNEQFF. The CDR3 bases are TGTGCCAGCAGTCCGGGGGGACTTAATGAGCAGTTCTTC.

With regard to this clone: Other DNA sequences in this sample translate to the same CDR3. The CDR3 is CASSQGRTNYGYTF. The CDR3 bases are TGTGCCAGCAGCCAAGGCAGAACTAACTATGGCTACACCTTC. The chain is built from TRBV3-1 (or the pseudogene TRBV3-2) and TRBJ1-2; D remains ambiguous. The germline CDR1 and CDR2 sequences are LGHDT and YNNKEL (reference sequence). The CDR3 runs 14 residues. With 1 base removed from V and 0 bases from J, the gap between germline ends came to 6 bases.

This chain connects TRBV6-1 to TRBJ2-3; D uncertain. Trimming left V 0 bases short and J 0 bases short, with 7 bases between. Germline V gene lookup returns CDR1 MNHNS and CDR2 SASEGT. The CDR3 runs 15 residues. CDR3 region: CASSEARGSTDTQYF. The CDR3 DNA reads as TGTGCCAGCAGTGAAGCGAGAGGAAGCACAGATACGCAGTATTTT.

V gene TRBV12-3 or TRBV12-4 combines with J gene TRBJ2-3, with 7 positions matching TRBD2. V trimming: 3 bases; J trimming: 5 bases; junction bases outside the gene matches: 2. The CDR3 consists of 13 residues. DNA for the CDR3: TGTGCCAGCAGTTTCTGGGAGGGAGATACGCAGTATTTT. As protein: CASSFWEGDTQYF.

This chain joins TRBV6-5 and TRBJ1-4; possibly TRBD1 for D (5 bases). Germline loops: CDR1 MNHEY, CDR2 SVGAGI. The V end lost 6 bases, the J end lost 6 bases, and 11 bases lay between the germline ends. The CDR3 sequence is 13 residues long. CDR3 amino acids: CASRPRVDEKLFF. The CDR3 region has the DNA TGTGCCAGCAGGCCCAGGGTTGATGAAAAACTGTTTTTT.

Only one count was recorded for this clone. The chain links TRBV6-1 to TRBJ1-5; 7 nucleotides line up with TRBD1. V lost 1 base and J lost 4; bases outside the gene matches: 1. There are 14 residues in the CDR3. The germline gives CDR1 MNHNS, CDR2 SASEGT. The CDR3 nucleotides read TGTGCCAGCAGTGAAGAGACAGGGAATCAGCCCCAGCATTTT. Its protein product is CASSEETGNQPQHF.

This clone was seen only once. The J gene is TRBJ2-3, the V gene TRBV12-5; 16 bases match TRBD2. Germline V gene sequence: CDR1 LGHNT, CDR2 FRNRAP. With V trimmed by 7 bases and J by 2 bases, 6 bases remained unmatched. CDR3 length: 17 amino acids. The DNA of the CDR3 is TGTGCTAGTGATCAGGGACTAGCGGGGGGGAACACAGATACGCAGTATTTT. This translates into CASDQGLAGGNTDTQYF.

This clone has only a few counts. The chain recombines TRBV30 with TRBJ1-5; the match to TRBD1 covers 10 bases. Germline CDR1 GTSNPN, CDR2 SVGIG (reference sequence). CDR3 length: 15 residues. After removal of 0 bases from V and 9 bases from J, the junction contained 8 bases not matched to a gene. The CDR3 reads CAWSVPTGGLRPQHF. CDR3 coding DNA: TGTGCCTGGAGTGTACCGACAGGGGGCTTACGGCCCCAGCATTTT.

This sequence joins TRBV3-1 (or the pseudogene TRBV3-2) and TRBJ2-3, with a possible D match to TRBD1 (6 bases). The germline gives CDR1 LGHDT, CDR2 YNNKEL (reference sequence). V lost 0 bases, J lost 10 bases, and 11 bases lay in between. CDR3 length: 13 amino acids. The CDR3 region is CASSQDREGAQYF. The CDR3 DNA reads TGTGCCAGCAGCCAAGATCGTGAGGGGGCGCAGTATTTT.

V is TRBV30 and J is TRBJ1-2; the D gene is possibly TRBD1 (5 bases). This CDR3 region has 15 residues. CDR1 GTSNPN and CDR2 SVGIG come from the germline V gene (reference sequence). Trimming shortened V by 1 base and J by 2 bases, and 14 bases separated the two germline ends. This chain's CDR3 is CAWSGPGEGNYGYTF. CDR3 nucleotide sequence: TGTGCCTGGAGTGGACCGGGAGAGGGGAACTATGGCTACACCTTC.

This chain joins TRBV10-3 and TRBJ2-7; 7 nucleotides line up with TRBD2. This CDR3 has 12 residues. After removal of 9 bases from V and 6 bases from J, the junction contained 8 bases not matched to a gene. Germline CDR1 reads ENHRY; CDR2 reads SYGVKD. The CDR3 sequence is CAMRTSWGEQYF. The CDR3 region has the DNA TGTGCCATGAGGACTAGTTGGGGCGAGCAGTACTTC.

This clone was detected only once. V is TRBV28 and J is TRBJ1-6, with D perhaps matching TRBD1 (6 bases). The germline V gene encodes CDR1 MDHEN and CDR2 SYDVKM. The CDR3 has 13 amino acids. V lost 10 bases and J lost 7, with 14 bases in between. CDR3 nucleotide sequence: TGTGCCACATCGACAGGCATGAATTCACCCCTCCACTTT. Encoded protein: CATSTGMNSPLHF. Filled out from reference TRBV28 and TRBJ1-6, the complete variable domain reads DVKVTQSSRYLVKRTGEKVFLECVQDMDHENMFWYRQDPGLGLRLIYFSYDVKMKEKGDIPEGYSVSREKKERFSLILESASTNQTSMYLCATSTGMNSPLHFGNGTRLTVT.

V gene TRBV5-1 combines with J gene TRBJ2-1, with 9 bases aligning to TRBD2. The length of the CDR3 is 15 residues. J was trimmed by 10 bases and V by 0 bases; bases with no gene match: 8. CDR1 and CDR2 (germline): SGHRS, YFSETQ. Here the CDR3 DNA reads TGCGCCAGCAGCTTGGTGGGGACTAGCTTTCAGGAGCAGTTCTTC. It codes for CASSLVGTSFQEQFF.

This sequence joins TRBV28 and TRBJ1-3; D is undetermined. The V end lost 2 bases, the J end lost 0 bases, and 8 bases lay between the germline ends. Per the germline V gene, CDR1 is MDHEN and CDR2 is SYDVKM. The CDR3 length is 15 residues. The CDR3 loop is CASSLGRGSGNTIYF. As DNA, the CDR3 is TGTGCCAGCAGTTTAGGGCGGGGCTCTGGAAACACCATATATTTT.

The chain couples TRBV27 to TRBJ1-1; D is possibly TRBD1 (6 bases). V lost 2 bases and J 11 bases, leaving 15 bases between the germline ends. Germline assignment: CDR1 MNHEY and CDR2 SMNVEV (reference sequence). This CDR3 has 13 amino acids. The CDR3 coding sequence is TGTGCCAGCAGTTTAAATAGGGAGGGGGGGGCTTTCTTT. Translated, it gives CASSLNREGGAFF.

Only a few counts were recorded for this clone. The gene calls are TRBV11-2 and TRBJ1-1; D call uncertain. The CDR3 loop spans 14 amino acids. V shed 0 bases and J shed 3 bases, with 8 bases lying between them. Germline CDR1 reads SGHAT; CDR2 reads FQNNGV. In DNA, the CDR3 is TGTGCCAGCAGCTTAGAAGTGAGGGACACTGAAGCTTTCTTT. Its protein product is CASSLEVRDTEAFF.

The gene calls are TRBV5-6 and TRBJ1-2; a weak D match, TRBD1 (5 bases). V was clipped by 7 bases and J by 6 bases, with 22 bases between them. Germline V gives CDR1 SGHDT, CDR2 YYEEEE. The CDR3 contains 15 residues. The CDR3 region is CASRSTFQGAHGYTF. The CDR3 DNA reads as TGTGCCAGCCGCTCTACATTCCAAGGGGCACATGGCTACACCTTC.

This chain connects TRBV9 to TRBJ1-1, with TRBD1 as a possible D gene (6 bases). This CDR3 has 14 amino acids. V dropped 2 bases and J dropped 4 bases, with 12 bases sitting between them. The germline CDR1 and CDR2 sequences are SGDLS and YYNGEE. In DNA, the CDR3 is TGTGCCAGCAGCGTGTCCAGGGGTGCCACTGAAGCTTTCTTT. It specifies CASSVSRGATEAFF.

The chain couples TRBV6-5 to TRBJ1-1, with 7 bases that match TRBD1. The ends lost 8 bases at V and 5 bases at J; junction bases unmatched: 8. The CDR3 is 13 residues long. Germline V gene lookup returns CDR1 MNHEY and CDR2 SVGAGI. The DNA of the CDR3 is TGTGCCAGCTTGATAGACAGGGTGACTGAAGCTTTCTTT. It is translated as CASLIDRVTEAFF.

The V and J genes are TRBV5-1 and TRBJ1-1; D might be TRBD1 (5 bases). Germline V lookup: CDR1 SGHRS, CDR2 YFSETQ. The CDR3 is made up of 13 amino acids. V was shortened by 4 bases and J by 3 bases, with 10 bases between the two germline ends. The CDR3 DNA sequence: TGCGCCAGCAGCCCCCTCAGGGACACTGAAGCTTTCTTT. Protein product: CASSPLRDTEAFF.

About this clone: Other DNA sequences in the same sample also yield this CDR3. The chain combines TRBV5-4 with TRBJ1-2, with unresolved D. V was trimmed by 0 bases and J by 0 bases, leaving 6 bases between them. CDR1 and CDR2 from the germline V gene are SGHNT and YYREEE (reference sequence). CDR3 length equals 14 residues. CDR3 in amino acids: CASSLGGANYGYTF. CDR3 bases: TGTGCCAGCAGCTTGGGGGGAGCTAACTATGGCTACACCTTC.

J is TRBJ2-1 and V is TRBV10-3; D gene unclear. Germline V gene lookup returns CDR1 ENHRY and CDR2 SYGVKD. The CDR3 loop spans 13 amino acids. Between the trimmed V and J ends, which lost 0 bases and 8 bases, there was a span of 8 bases. The CDR3 spells CAISESTSDEQFF. The CDR3 DNA reads TGTGCCATCAGTGAGTCGACGAGCGATGAGCAGTTCTTC.